Below, 14 T cell receptor beta chains from the same sample are listed, as sequenced in a study of PD-1 blockade in classical Hodgkin lymphoma. Repertoires were generated with immunoSEQ multiplex PCR, while TCRdb's copy carries only in-frame clones and drops some. Of almost 100,000 clones in the sample, over 85% are singletons; the top ten hold over 2.5%. The patients all showed relapse after autologous stem cell transplantation, while their brentuximab vedotin exposure varied. The sample here was peripheral blood mononuclear cells (PBMCs), taken at baseline. These TCRs come from a human donor with classical Hodgkin lymphoma.

The chain has TRBV28 and TRBJ2-1; D may be TRBD1 (6 bases). Germline V gene sequence: CDR1 MDHEN, CDR2 SYDVKM. V lost 10 bases, J lost 7 bases, and 17 bases lay in between. The CDR3 spans 13 residues. The CDR3 here is CAIRDGTPNEQFF. The CDR3 region has the DNA TGTGCCATCCGCGATGGGACACCGAATGAGCAGTTCTTC.

This chain connects TRBV14 to TRBJ2-1, with unresolved D. The germline CDR1 and CDR2 sequences are SGHDN and FVKESK. The CDR3 contains 12 residues. The V end lost 5 bases, the J end lost 4 bases, and 6 bases lay between the germline ends. This CDR3 is CASSGPYNEQFF. DNA of the CDR3: TGTGCCAGCAGCGGACCGTACAATGAGCAGTTCTTC.

The chain joins TRBV6-5 to TRBJ1-2; D not resolved. The CDR3 has 11 residues. Trimming took off 5 bases at V and 3 bases at J, with 4 bases between the two ends. Germline CDR1 is MNHEY and CDR2 is SVGAGI. The CDR3: CASSEDYGYTF. The CDR3 nucleotides are TGTGCCAGCAGTGAAGACTATGGCTACACCTTC.

In nucleotides, the CDR3 is TGTGCCAGCTCTGCTACTCGGGGACAGGGGAACACCGGGGAGCTGTTTTTT. Translation gives CASSATRGQGNTGELFF. This chain links TRBV27 with TRBJ2-2; 9 bases match TRBD1. The trim removed 8 bases at V and 1 base at J, leaving 11 bases unmatched. CDR3 size: 17 residues. The germline CDR1 and CDR2 sequences are MNHEY and SMNVEV (reference sequence).

The chain is built from TRBV28 and TRBJ2-5; D not resolved. From germline, CDR1 is MDHEN and CDR2 SYDVKM. The V gene lost 2 bases and the J gene lost 4 bases, with 8 bases spanning the gap. This CDR3 has 13 residues. For the CDR3, the DNA is TGTGCCAGCAGTTTAGCACGGGCAGAGACCCAGTACTTC. It is translated as CASSLARAETQYF. Variable domain in full (rest from reference TRBV28 and TRBJ2-5): DVKVTQSSRYLVKRTGEKVFLECVQDMDHENMFWYRQDPGLGLRLIYFSYDVKMKEKGDIPEGYSVSREKKERFSLILESASTNQTSMYLCASSLARAETQYFGPGTRLLVL.

The CDR3 DNA sequence: TGTGCCACCCAGGGAGGCAATCAGCCCCAGCATTTT. Translation: CATQGGNQPQHF. The chain links TRBV19 to TRBJ1-5; a possible D gene is TRBD1 (5 bases). The CDR3 length is 12 residues. CDR1 and CDR2 from the germline V gene are LNHDA and SQIVND (reference sequence). Trimming pared 10 bases from V and 2 bases from J, leaving 9 bases between.

The chain recombines TRBV19 with TRBJ1-2, with D perhaps matching TRBD1 (5 bases). This CDR3 spans 15 amino acids. V was shortened by 0 bases and J by 3 bases, with 11 bases between the two germline ends. CDR1 and CDR2 (germline): LNHDA, SQIVND (reference sequence). CDR3 DNA: TGTGCCAGTAGTATAGAAGGAGGGGCCCACTATGGCTACACCTTC. Translated: CASSIEGGAHYGYTF.

The chain uses TRBV6-4 and TRBJ1-2; D is unclear. The CDR3 sequence is 14 residues long. V was trimmed by 6 bases and J by 4 bases, leaving 15 bases between them. Germline CDR1 reads MRHNA; CDR2 reads SNTAGT. As DNA, the CDR3 is TGTGCCAGCAGCCAAAGCGGGGAGATCTATGGCTACACCTTC. This codes for CASSQSGEIYGYTF.

This chain links TRBV6-5 with TRBJ2-1; TRBD2 matches at 13 bases. The V and J ends lost 6 bases and 3 bases, in that order; junction bases with no gene match: 2. Germline V CDR1 and CDR2: MNHEY, SVGAGI. This CDR3 region has 15 residues. CDR3 bases: TGTGCCAGCAGACTAGCGGGAGGGATCTACAATGAGCAGTTCTTC. This gives the protein CASRLAGGIYNEQFF.

The chain has TRBV29-1 and TRBJ2-1; 7 bases match TRBD1. The CDR3 covers 15 residues. CDR1 is SQVTM and CDR2 is ANQGSEA in the germline V gene. V shed 5 bases, J shed 7 bases, and the junction held 14 bases outside the gene matches. CDR3 sequence: CSVSPRGWLRNEQFF. CDR3 in DNA: TGCAGCGTTTCACCCAGGGGGTGGCTGAGGAATGAGCAGTTCTTC.

The chain carries TRBV7-2 and TRBJ2-5; D gene uncertain. The CDR3 covers 15 residues. Per the germline V gene, CDR1 is SGHTA and CDR2 is FQGNSA. Trimming took 3 bases from V and 2 from J, leaving 13 bases between them. The DNA of the CDR3 is TGTGCCAGCAGCTTCAGCTTACATTTACAAGAGACCCAGTACTTC. Its protein product is CASSFSLHLQETQYF.

The chain uses TRBV18 and TRBJ2-7; the D is unclear. This CDR3 spans 15 amino acids. Trimming stripped 0 bases from V and 6 bases from J, with 15 bases between. Per germline, CDR1 KGHSH and CDR2 LQKENI. The CDR3 DNA reads as TGTGCCAGCTCACCACCCCTAACCCTCTTCTCCGAGCAGTACTTC. It specifies CASSPPLTLFSEQYF. Looking up the rest from reference TRBV18 and TRBJ2-7 gives the full variable domain: NAGVMQNPRHLVRRRGQEARLRCSPMKGHSHVYWYRQLPEEGLKFMVYLQKENIIDESGMPKERFSAEFPKEGPSILRIQQVVRGDSAAYFCASSPPLTLFSEQYFGPGTRLTVT.

The chain employs TRBV11-2 and TRBJ1-1, with a tentative D call TRBD1 (6 bases). This CDR3 spans 17 amino acids. V lost 3 bases and J lost 1, with 18 bases in between. CDR1 SGHAT and CDR2 FQNNGV come from the germline V gene. The CDR3 protein is CASSLGPWEGENTEAFF. In nucleotides, the CDR3 is TGTGCCAGCAGCTTGGGACCCTGGGAGGGGGAGAACACTGAAGCTTTCTTT.

The chain couples TRBV30 to TRBJ2-5; 9 bases align to TRBD1. The CDR3 consists of 13 residues. CDR1 GTSNPN and CDR2 SVGIG come from the germline V gene (reference sequence). The junction had 3 bases not matched to a gene; V was cut back by 2 bases and J by 5 bases. The CDR3 bases are TGTGCCTGGAGTCGGACAGGGGCGGAGACCCAGTACTTC. It encodes CAWSRTGAETQYF.